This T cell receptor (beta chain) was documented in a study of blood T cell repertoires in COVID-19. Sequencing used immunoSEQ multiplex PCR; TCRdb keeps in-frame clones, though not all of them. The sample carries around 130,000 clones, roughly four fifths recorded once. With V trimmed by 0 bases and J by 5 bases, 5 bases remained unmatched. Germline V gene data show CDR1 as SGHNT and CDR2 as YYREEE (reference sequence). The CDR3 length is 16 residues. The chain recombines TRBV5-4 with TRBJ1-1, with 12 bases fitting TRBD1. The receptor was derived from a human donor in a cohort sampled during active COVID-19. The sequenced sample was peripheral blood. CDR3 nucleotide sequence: TGTGCCAGCAGCTTGGAGGGGACAGGGGGCCAAACTGAAGCTTTCTTT. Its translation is CASSLEGTGGQTEAFF.